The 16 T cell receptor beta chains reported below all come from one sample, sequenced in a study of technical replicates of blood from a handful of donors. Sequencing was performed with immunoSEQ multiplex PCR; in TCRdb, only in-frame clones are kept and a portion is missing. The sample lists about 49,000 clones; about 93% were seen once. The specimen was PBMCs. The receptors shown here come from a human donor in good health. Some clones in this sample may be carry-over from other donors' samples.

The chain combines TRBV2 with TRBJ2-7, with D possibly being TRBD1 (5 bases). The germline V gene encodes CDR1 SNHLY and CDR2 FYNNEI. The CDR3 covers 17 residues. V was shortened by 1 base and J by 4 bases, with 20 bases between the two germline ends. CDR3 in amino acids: CASSEDASDIGVYEQYF. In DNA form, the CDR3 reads TGTGCCAGCAGTGAAGACGCATCGGACATTGGGGTATACGAGCAGTACTTC.

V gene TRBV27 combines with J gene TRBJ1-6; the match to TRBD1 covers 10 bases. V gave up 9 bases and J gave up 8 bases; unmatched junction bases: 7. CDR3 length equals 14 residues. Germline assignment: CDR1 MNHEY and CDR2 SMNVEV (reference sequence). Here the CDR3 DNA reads TGTGCCAGTTGGACAGGGGGGGGATATTCACCCCTCCACTTT. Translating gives CASWTGGGYSPLHF.

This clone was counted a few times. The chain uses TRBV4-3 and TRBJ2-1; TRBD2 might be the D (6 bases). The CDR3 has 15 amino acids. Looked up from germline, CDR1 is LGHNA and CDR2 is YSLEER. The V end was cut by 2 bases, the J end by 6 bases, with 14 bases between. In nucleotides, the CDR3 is TGCGCCAGCAGCCAATTCAGTCACGGGGGCAATGAGCAGTTCTTC. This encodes CASSQFSHGGNEQFF.

Here the CDR3 DNA reads TGTGCCAGCAGCCCCCAGCGGGGTCAAGAGACCCAGTACTTC. Encoded protein: CASSPQRGQETQYF. J is TRBJ2-5 and V is TRBV7-2; 7 nucleotides agree with TRBD2. The length of the CDR3 is 14 residues. In germline, CDR1 is SGHTA, CDR2 FQGNSA. Trimming at V came to 5 bases and at J to 2 bases, leaving 5 bases not matched to a gene.

The CDR3 protein is CASSFARGGGNSPLHF. CDR3 bases: TGCGCCAGCAGCTTCGCCAGGGGCGGTGGCAATTCACCCCTCCACTTT. The rearrangement uses TRBV5-1 and TRBJ1-6; perhaps TRBD1 as D (6 bases). V was pared by 2 bases and J by 7 bases, with 16 bases between. Germline-derived CDR1 and CDR2 are SGHRS and YFSETQ. The CDR3 is 16 residues long.

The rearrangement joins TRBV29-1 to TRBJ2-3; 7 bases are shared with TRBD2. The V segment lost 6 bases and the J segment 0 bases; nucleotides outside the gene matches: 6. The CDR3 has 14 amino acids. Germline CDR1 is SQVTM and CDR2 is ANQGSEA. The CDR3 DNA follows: TGCAGCGTGAGAGCGGGGTTTAGCACAGATACGCAGTATTTT. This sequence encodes CSVRAGFSTDTQYF.

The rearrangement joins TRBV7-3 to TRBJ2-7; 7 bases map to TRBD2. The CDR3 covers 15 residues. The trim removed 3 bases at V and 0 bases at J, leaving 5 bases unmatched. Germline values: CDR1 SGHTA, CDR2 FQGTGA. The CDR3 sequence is CASSLGAGTSYEQYF. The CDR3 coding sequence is TGTGCCAGCAGCTTGGGAGCGGGAACCTCCTACGAGCAGTACTTC.

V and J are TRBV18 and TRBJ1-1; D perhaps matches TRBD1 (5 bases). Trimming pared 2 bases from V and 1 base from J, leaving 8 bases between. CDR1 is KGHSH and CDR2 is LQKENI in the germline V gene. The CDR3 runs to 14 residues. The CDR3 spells CASSPGQSNTEAFF. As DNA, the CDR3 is TGTGCCAGCTCACCAGGACAATCGAACACTGAAGCTTTCTTT.

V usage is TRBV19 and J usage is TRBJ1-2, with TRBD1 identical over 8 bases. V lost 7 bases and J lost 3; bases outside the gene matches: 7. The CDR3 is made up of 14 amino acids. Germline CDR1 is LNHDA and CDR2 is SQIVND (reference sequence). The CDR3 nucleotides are TGTGCCAGTACCCGGCAGGGGGCGGACTATGGCTACACCTTC. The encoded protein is CASTRQGADYGYTF.

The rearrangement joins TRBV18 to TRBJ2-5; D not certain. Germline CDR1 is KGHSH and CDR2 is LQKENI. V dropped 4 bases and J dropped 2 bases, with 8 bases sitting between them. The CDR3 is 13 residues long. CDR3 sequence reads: CASSLMLQETQYF. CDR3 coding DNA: TGTGCCAGCTCACTAATGTTACAAGAGACCCAGTACTTC. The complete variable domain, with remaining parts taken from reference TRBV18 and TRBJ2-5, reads NAGVMQNPRHLVRRRGQEARLRCSPMKGHSHVYWYRQLPEEGLKFMVYLQKENIIDESGMPKERFSAEFPKEGPSILRIQQVVRGDSAAYFCASSLMLQETQYFGPGTRLLVL.

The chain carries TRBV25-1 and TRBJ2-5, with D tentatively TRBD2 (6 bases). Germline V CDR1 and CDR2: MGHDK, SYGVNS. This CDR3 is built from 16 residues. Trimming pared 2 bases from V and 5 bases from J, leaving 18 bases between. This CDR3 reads CASSERRGAGGETQYF. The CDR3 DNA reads TGTGCCAGCAGTGAACGGAGGGGTGCAGGCGGCGAGACCCAGTACTTC.

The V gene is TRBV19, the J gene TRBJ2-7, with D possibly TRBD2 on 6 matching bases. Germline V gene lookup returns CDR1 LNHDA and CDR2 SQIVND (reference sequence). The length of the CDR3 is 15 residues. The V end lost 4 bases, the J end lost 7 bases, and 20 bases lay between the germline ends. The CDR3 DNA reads TGTGCCAGTAGTACCCCCGGACTACCGGGTAGGGAGCAGTACTTC. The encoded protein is CASSTPGLPGREQYF.

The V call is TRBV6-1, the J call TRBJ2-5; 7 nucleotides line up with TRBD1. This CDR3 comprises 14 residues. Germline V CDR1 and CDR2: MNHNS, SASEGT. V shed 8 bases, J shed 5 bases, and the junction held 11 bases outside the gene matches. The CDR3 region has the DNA TGTGCCAGCGGAAGCGTAGGGGGCGGTGAGACCCAGTACTTC. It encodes CASGSVGGGETQYF.

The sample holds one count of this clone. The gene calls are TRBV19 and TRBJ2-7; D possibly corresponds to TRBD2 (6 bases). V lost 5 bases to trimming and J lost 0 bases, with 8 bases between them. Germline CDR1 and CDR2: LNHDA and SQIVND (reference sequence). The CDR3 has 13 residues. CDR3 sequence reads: CASSPGSSYEQYF. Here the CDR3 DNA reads TGTGCCAGTAGTCCCGGGAGCTCCTACGAGCAGTACTTC.

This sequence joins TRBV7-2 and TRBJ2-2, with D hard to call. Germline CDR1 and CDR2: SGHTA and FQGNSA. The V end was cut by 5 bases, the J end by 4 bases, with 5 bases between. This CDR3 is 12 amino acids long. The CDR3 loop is CASSASTGELFF. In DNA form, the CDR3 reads TGTGCCAGCAGCGCTAGCACCGGGGAGCTGTTTTTT.

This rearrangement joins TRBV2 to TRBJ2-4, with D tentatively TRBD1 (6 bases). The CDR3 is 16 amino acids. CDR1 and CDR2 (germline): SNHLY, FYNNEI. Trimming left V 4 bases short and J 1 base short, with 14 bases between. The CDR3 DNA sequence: TGTGCCAGCAGTGGGGGGCCCCTCGGGGCCAAAAACATTCAGTACTTC. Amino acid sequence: CASSGGPLGAKNIQYF.